These T cell receptor beta chains were read from a single sample in a study of PD-1 and CTLA-4 blockade in melanoma. The assay was immunoSEQ multiplex PCR, and TCRdb's table has in-frame clones only and misses some. Among about 30,000 clones, less than 90% were seen once, and the ten largest hold approximately 6.4%. The sample in question was CD8+ T cells from peripheral blood, obtained from a patient given anti-PD-1 treatment. The receptors were gathered from a human donor with melanoma. CDR3s include the opening cysteine and the closing phenylalanine or tryptophan. The D gene is left open where the match is weak. Some rows mark clone size as missing; the rest say once, few, many or name a class of expanded clone.

D,V,size,J,DNA,CDR3
-,TRBV3-1/TRBV3-2,-,TRBJ1-5,TGTGCCAGCAACCAGGTTCTGGGGGTCCATAAGCAGCCCCAGCATTTT,CASNQVLGVHKQPQHF
-,TRBV7-2,-,TRBJ1-1,TGTGCCAGCAGCTTAGCCTGGGGGAGGGTTAACACTGAAGCTTTCTTT,CASSLAWGRVNTEAFF
TRBD2,TRBV5-4,-,TRBJ2-3,TGTGCCAGCAGCCCGGGGGGGCCTGCCTCAGATACGCAGTATTTT,CASSPGGPASDTQYF
-,TRBV4-1,-,TRBJ1-3,TGCGCCAGCAGCCAAGTATCGACAAGCTCTGGAAACACCATATATTTT,CASSQVSTSSGNTIYF
-,TRBV4-3,-,TRBJ1-3,TGCGCCAGCAGCTTAGGGACGGCCTCTGGAAACACCATATATTTT,CASSLGTASGNTIYF
TRBD1,TRBV5-4,-,TRBJ1-1,TGTGCCAGCAGCTTGGCACAGGGGGCGACTGAAGCTTTCTTT,CASSLAQGATEAFF
-,TRBV27,-,TRBJ1-5,TGTGCCAGCAGTTTATCACGGTATAGCAATCAGCCCCAGCATTTT,CASSLSRYSNQPQHF
-,TRBV19,few,TRBJ1-5,TGTGCCAGTAGTTTCTCGGAAGGGCATCAGCCCCAGCATTTT,CASSFSEGHQPQHF
TRBD2,TRBV4-2,-,TRBJ2-2,TGTGCCAGCAACGGGGGGGCCAATAGCGGGGAGCTGTTTTTT,CASNGGANSGELFF
-,TRBV9,-,TRBJ2-1,TGTGCCAGCAGCGGGTCCCAGGGGGGCGAAGGCAATGAGCAGTTCTTC,CASSGSQGGEGNEQFF
-,TRBV9,-,TRBJ2-5,TGTGCCAGCAGCCCCGACGGGCGGGTATGGACCCAGTACTTC,CASSPDGRVWTQYF
-,TRBV3-1/TRBV3-2,-,TRBJ1-1,TGTGCCAGCAGCCAAGGTTGGGGGAAAGGGGACACTGAAGCTTTCTTT,CASSQGWGKGDTEAFF
TRBD2,TRBV12-3/TRBV12-4,-,TRBJ2-1,TGTGCCAGCGCCACCGGCGCGGGGGGGCCGCAGTTCTTC,CASATGAGGPQFF
-,TRBV6-5,-,TRBJ2-3,TGTGCCAGCAGTTACGGAAGCCTAGATACGCAGTATTTT,CASSYGSLDTQYF
-,TRBV4-1,-,TRBJ2-2,TGCGCCAGCAGCCCTTTGGCGGGGCCGAACACCGGGGAGCTGTTTTTT,CASSPLAGPNTGELFF
TRBD1,TRBV6-4,-,TRBJ2-3,TGTGCCAGCAGTGACTCAGGGGGCGGCACAGATACGCAGTATTTT,CASSDSGGGTDTQYF
-,TRBV14,-,TRBJ2-3,TGTGCCAGCAGCCACTCGACCTTGGGGGGACTCACAGATACGCAGTATTTT,CASSHSTLGGLTDTQYF
-,TRBV7-9,-,TRBJ1-1,TGTGCCAGCAGCCTACTGGACGGATTGAACACTGAAGCTTTCTTT,CASSLLDGLNTEAFF
-,TRBV5-1,few,TRBJ2-7,TGCGCCAGCAGCTCCGCCGACTCCTACGAGCAGTACTTC,CASSSADSYEQYF
-,TRBV5-1,-,TRBJ2-1,TGCGCCAGCAGCTTGGCCGCAGGGGCGGGGGATGAGCAGTTCTTC,CASSLAAGAGDEQFF
-,TRBV27,-,TRBJ1-6,TGTGCCAGCAGTCAGGGATATTCACCCCTCCACTTT,CASSQGYSPLHF
-,TRBV12-3/TRBV12-4,once,TRBJ2-1,TGTGCCAGCAGGGGGGGTGCGGATGAGCAGTTCTTC,CASRGGADEQFF
TRBD1,TRBV16,-,TRBJ2-7,TGTGCCAGCAGCCAAGGGACAGATAGCTACGAGCAGTACTTC,CASSQGTDSYEQYF
-,TRBV15,-,TRBJ1-5,TGTGCCACCGGGATCATGGACGGCAATCAGCCCCAGCATTTT,CATGIMDGNQPQHF
-,TRBV28,-,TRBJ2-7,TGTGCCAGCAGTTTAAAGGGGCTGGGTGAGCAGTACTTC,CASSLKGLGEQYF
-,TRBV10-3,-,TRBJ1-1,TGTGCCATCAGTGAGCCAACAGGGTACACTGAAGCTTTCTTT,CAISEPTGYTEAFF
-,TRBV27,-,TRBJ1-2,TGTGCCAGCACCCCGGACCCATCGGTAGGGGGCTACACCTTC,CASTPDPSVGGYTF
-,TRBV6-5,-,TRBJ1-1,TGTGCCAGCAGTTACCTGTCAAAAGCTTTCTTT,CASSYLSKAFF
-,TRBV11-2,-,TRBJ2-5,TGTGCCAGCAGCTTATCAACTCAGAAAGAGACCCAGTACTTC,CASSLSTQKETQYF
TRBD1,TRBV18,few,TRBJ1-1,TGTGCCAGCTCACCATATGGACAGGGACTGAACACTGAAGCTTTCTTT,CASSPYGQGLNTEAFF
-,TRBV3-1/TRBV3-2,-,TRBJ2-1,TGTGCCAGCAGCCATCGGGGGTACAATGAGCAGTTCTTC,CASSHRGYNEQFF
-,TRBV7-6,-,TRBJ2-2,TGTGCCAGCAGCCTGTGGATAAGCGAGGGGGTTAACACCGGGGAGCTGTTTTTT,CASSLWISEGVNTGELFF
-,TRBV7-6,-,TRBJ1-1,TGTGCCAGCAGCTTTTGGACGTTTAGGGGGAACACTGAAGCTTTCTTT,CASSFWTFRGNTEAFF
-,TRBV30,-,TRBJ1-4,TGTGCCTGGAATTCCCGGACAAATGAAAAACTGTTTTTT,CAWNSRTNEKLFF
TRBD1,TRBV28,-,TRBJ1-1,TGTGCCAGCAGTTTCACAGGGGCGAGAACTGAAGCTTTCTTT,CASSFTGARTEAFF
-,TRBV6-5,-,TRBJ2-2,TGTGCCAGCAGTTACGCTGGGTCCTCTAGCGGGGAGCTGTTTTTT,CASSYAGSSSGELFF
-,TRBV7-2,-,TRBJ2-2,TGTGCCAGCAGCTTAAGGCGGGCCGGGGAGCTGTTTTTT,CASSLRRAGELFF
-,TRBV27,few,TRBJ1-6,TGTGCCAGCAGTTCGCATTACCTGGACGGGCCCACCCACTTT,CASSSHYLDGPTHF
TRBD1,TRBV27,once,TRBJ1-1,TGTGCCAGCAGGATCTCGACAGGGGGCACTGAAGCTTTCTTT,CASRISTGGTEAFF
-,TRBV7-9,few,TRBJ1-6,TGTGCCAGCAGCCCCCGGGACAATTCACCCCTCCACTTT,CASSPRDNSPLHF
-,TRBV5-1,once,TRBJ1-4,TGCGCCAGCAGCTTGGCAGTAGCTAATGAAAAACTGTTTTTT,CASSLAVANEKLFF
-,TRBV2,-,TRBJ2-2,TGTGCCAGCAGATGGACATCGCCCACCGGGGAGCTGTTTTTT,CASRWTSPTGELFF
-,TRBV9,-,TRBJ2-1,TGTGCCAGCGGGGGGGGCTCCGAGGAGTTCTTC,CASGGGSEEFF
-,TRBV30,-,TRBJ1-2,TGTGCCTGGAGTGTAGGGCGTTCCGACGGCTACACCTTC,CAWSVGRSDGYTF
-,TRBV9,-,TRBJ1-1,TGTGCCAGCAGCGTAGGGGGAAGCACTGAAGCTTTCTTT,CASSVGGSTEAFF
TRBD2,TRBV28,-,TRBJ2-5,TGTGCCAGCAGTTTAGGGGAGCGGGGGGCCTTACAAGAGACCCAGTACTTC,CASSLGERGALQETQYF
-,TRBV30,-,TRBJ1-4,TGTGCCTGGAGTGTAATGGGGGGCTATGAAAAACTGTTTTTT,CAWSVMGGYEKLFF
-,TRBV24-1,-,TRBJ1-2,TGTGCCACCAGTGATTTTACAGTTAACTATGGCTACACCTTC,CATSDFTVNYGYTF
TRBD1,TRBV28,-,TRBJ1-1,TGTGCCAGCAGAACGGACAGGAGCACACATAGGACCACTGAAGCTTTCTTT,CASRTDRSTHRTTEAFF
-,TRBV4-1,once,TRBJ2-7,TGCGCCAGCAGCCAGAAAGAGGGGGAGTTCTCGGAGCAGTACTTC,CASSQKEGEFSEQYF
TRBD1,TRBV10-3,-,TRBJ2-7,TGTGCCATCAGATCGGGACAGGGCTACGAGCAGTACTTC,CAIRSGQGYEQYF
-,TRBV27,-,TRBJ1-2,TGTGCCAGCAGTTCCCCGAATGGGGGGGACTATGGCTACACCTTC,CASSSPNGGDYGYTF
-,TRBV11-3,-,TRBJ2-2,TGTGCCAGCAGCTTAGATAGTGGCGGGGAGCTGTTTTTT,CASSLDSGGELFF
TRBD2,TRBV13,-,TRBJ2-2,TGTGCCAGCAGCTTGATGGTAGCGGGGAACACCGGGGAGCTGTTTTTT,CASSLMVAGNTGELFF